One and the same sample provided the 5 T cell receptor beta chains below, sequenced in a study of T cell repertoires in cytomegalovirus infection. Their recognized antigens are unknown. TCRdb redid the calling of the reads with MiXCR, one entry per CDR3 protein. The profile covers 650,000 to 850,000 distinct CDR3 sequences, with 25% to 35% appearing a single time and 13% taken by the ten largest. Specimen: cultured CD8+ T cells from PBMCs, collected from culture after CMV antigen stimulation. These receptor sequences come from a human donor in good health (CMV status not recorded). Some clones in this sample may be carry-over from other donors' samples.

This clonotype came up a few times. This rearrangement joins TRBV7-8 to TRBJ2-7, with D perhaps matching TRBD1 or TRBD2 (5 bases each). Per germline, CDR1 SGHVS and CDR2 FQNEAQ. The V gene lost 2 bases and the J gene lost 2 bases, with 10 bases spanning the gap. The CDR3 loop spans 14 amino acids. CDR3 nucleotides: TGTGCCAGCAGCTTATTGGGACCAACCTACGAGCAGTACGTC. Residues: CASSLLGPTYEQYV.

This clonotype was counted between two and nine times. The chain combines TRBV12-5 with TRBJ1-2; possibly TRBD1 for D (6 bases). V shed 4 bases and J shed 5 bases, with 14 bases lying between them. Germline values: CDR1 LGHNT, CDR2 FRNRAP. The CDR3 is 14 residues long. CDR3 protein: CASGWDTDFYGYTF. The CDR3 nucleotides read TGTGCTAGTGGTTGGGACACCGACTTTTATGGCTACACCTTC.

V gene TRBV27 combines with J gene TRBJ1-2; no clear D. Trimming removed 6 bases at V and 7 bases at J, with 12 bases between. In germline, CDR1 is MNHEY, CDR2 SMNVEV (reference sequence). CDR3 length equals 12 residues. The CDR3 DNA is TGTGCCAGCAGCCCGGGAGCAACTGGCTACACCTTC. This gives the protein CASSPGATGYTF.

This clonotype was counted ten times or more. This chain joins TRBV12-3 or TRBV12-4 and TRBJ2-3, with a tentative D call TRBD2 (5 bases). Trimming took off 5 bases at V and 1 base at J, with 16 bases between the two ends. The CDR3 has 16 residues. The CDR3 loop reads CASSPEPSLGTDTQYF. DNA of the CDR3: TGTGCCAGCAGTCCAGAGCCTAGCTTGGGCACAGATACGCAGTATTTT.

This clonotype occurred a few times. This rearrangement joins TRBV12-3 or TRBV12-4 to TRBJ2-4; 8 nucleotides align to TRBD2. The trim removed 3 bases at V and 1 base at J, leaving 8 bases unmatched. The CDR3 covers 17 residues. The CDR3 coding sequence is TGTGCCAGCAGTTTTTTAATAGCGGGGTGGGCCAAAAACATTCAGTACTTC. Its protein is CASSFLIAGWAKNIQYF.